The 20 T cell receptor beta chains listed next were all sequenced from one sample in a study of T cell changes during pregnancy in multiple sclerosis. This table comes from immunoSEQ multiplex PCR, and its TCRdb copy is limited to in-frame clones, with some not included. The table has more than 65,000 clones, 90% seen once. This sample comprised peripheral blood, obtained after pregnancy. The source of these receptors is a female donor in good health, enrolled as a control in a pregnancy study.

The chain joins TRBV7-2 to TRBJ2-7, with 8 bases matching TRBD1. Trimming removed 5 bases from V and 5 bases from J; junction bases left unmatched: 11. The CDR3 runs 15 residues. Germline CDR1 reads SGHTA; CDR2 reads FQGNSA. CDR3 DNA sequence: TGTGCCAGCAGCCCCTCAGGACAGGGTAGAAACGAGCAGTACTTC. This encodes CASSPSGQGRNEQYF. Based on the CDR3 plus reference TRBV7-2 and TRBJ2-7, the full variable domain is GAGVSQSPSNKVTEKGKDVELRCDPISGHTALYWYRQSLGQGLEFLIYFQGNSAPDKSGLPSDRFSAERTGGSVSTLTIQRTQQEDSAVYLCASSPSGQGRNEQYFGPGTRLTVT.

The rearrangement uses TRBV12-5 and TRBJ2-1; tentatively, D is TRBD2 (5 bases). The CDR3 has 15 residues. Germline lookup yields CDR1 LGHNT and CDR2 FRNRAP. Trimming took off 2 bases at V and 3 bases at J, with 11 bases between the two ends. The CDR3 nucleotides read TGTGCTAGTGGTTTGCCCGGACTTAACTACAATGAGCAGTTCTTC. Translating gives CASGLPGLNYNEQFF.

The chain uses TRBV6-1 and TRBJ1-2; 9 bases are shared with TRBD1. With 4 bases clipped from V and 2 bases from J, the junction kept 8 bases outside the gene matches. The CDR3 spans 16 residues. Germline values: CDR1 MNHNS, CDR2 SASEGT. The CDR3 loop is CASSAWTGARNYGYTF. CDR3 nucleotide sequence: TGTGCCAGCAGTGCCTGGACAGGGGCGCGAAACTATGGCTACACCTTC.

This clone is labeled as medium-sized. The chain joins TRBV4-2 to TRBJ2-7, with D perhaps matching TRBD2 (5 bases). This CDR3 is 15 amino acids long. Germline lookup yields CDR1 LGHNA and CDR2 YNFKEQ. Trimming cost V 0 bases and J 0 bases, with 9 bases left between them. The DNA of the CDR3 is TGTGCCAGCAGCCAAGAAACGGACTCCTCCTACGAGCAGTACTTC. Residues: CASSQETDSSYEQYF.

The rearrangement joins TRBV7-2 to TRBJ2-3; 9 positions match TRBD2. Unmatched junction bases numbered 4, after V lost 1 base and J lost 2 bases. The CDR3 covers 16 residues. Germline CDR1 SGHTA, CDR2 FQGNSA. The DNA for the CDR3 is TGTGCCAGCAGCTTAGGCGGGGGGGATCTCACAGATACGCAGTATTTT. Protein sequence: CASSLGGGDLTDTQYF.

J is TRBJ2-7 and V is TRBV7-6; 11 bases are a match to TRBD2. This CDR3 is 15 amino acids long. Germline V gene lookup returns CDR1 SGHVS and CDR2 FNYEAQ. Trimming at V came to 5 bases and at J to 1 base, leaving 4 bases not matched to a gene. The DNA of the CDR3 is TGTGCCAGCAGCATTGGGACTAGCGGTTCCTACGAGCAGTACTTC. Amino acids: CASSIGTSGSYEQYF.

In its sample, this clone was seen once. The genes are TRBV6-1 and TRBJ1-1; 7 nucleotides agree with TRBD1. There are 13 residues in the CDR3. V was clipped by 11 bases and J by 1 base; unmatched bases: 7. CDR1 is MNHNS, CDR2 SASEGT, per germline. The CDR3 loop is CAGGRQGNTEAFF. The CDR3 coding sequence is TGTGCCGGGGGCCGACAGGGGAACACTGAAGCTTTCTTT.

The rearrangement uses TRBV10-2 and TRBJ2-5; 11 nucleotides line up with TRBD2. Germline CDR1 WSHSY, CDR2 SAAADI. V shed 4 bases and J 7 bases; nucleotides not matched to a gene: 5. The CDR3 is 14 residues long. This CDR3 is CASSVAGGPATQYF. Written as DNA, the CDR3 is TGCGCCAGCAGTGTAGCGGGGGGGCCGGCGACCCAGTACTTC.

The genes are TRBV6-1 and TRBJ2-7, with D possibly TRBD1 on 7 matching bases. The CDR3 is 16 amino acids. With 0 bases removed from V and 4 bases from J, the gap between germline ends came to 16 bases. CDR1 is MNHNS, CDR2 SASEGT, per germline. CDR3 nucleotides: TGTGCCAGCAGTGAAGCGGAGGGACAGCCACTTTACGAGCAGTACTTC. It is translated as CASSEAEGQPLYEQYF.

This clone was seen more than once but under ten times. The CDR3 coding sequence is TGTGCCAGCAGTCCATCCGGGTTCGAGGGCTGGAACGAGCAGTACTTC. It encodes CASSPSGFEGWNEQYF. V is TRBV7-9 and J is TRBJ2-7; D might be TRBD2 (5 bases). The V gene lost 6 bases and the J gene lost 5 bases, with 23 bases spanning the gap. There are 16 residues in the CDR3. CDR1 SEHNR and CDR2 FQNEAQ come from the germline V gene (reference sequence). Based on the CDR3 plus reference TRBV7-9 and TRBJ2-7, the full variable domain is DTGVSQNPRHKITKRGQNVTFRCDPISEHNRLYWYRQTLGQGPEFLTYFQNEAQLEKSRLLSDRFSAERPKGSFSTLEIQRTEQGDSAMYLCASSPSGFEGWNEQYFGPGTRLTVT.

With respect to this clone: Germline and junction disagree at one end, which may indicate a read error. V usage is TRBV20-1 and J usage is TRBJ1-2; D might be TRBD1 (5 bases). The CDR3 has 10 amino acids. The V gene's germline CDR1 is DFQATT and CDR2 SNEGSKA (reference sequence). The CDR3 sequence: CSATTGVRVF. The CDR3 DNA follows: TGCAGTGCTACTACAGGTGTTAGGGTATTC.

V and J are TRBV6-1 and TRBJ2-3, with 8 bases identical to TRBD1. The CDR3 has 13 amino acids. Trimming cost V 11 bases and J 1 base; bases outside gene matches: 5. The germline V gene has CDR1 MNHNS and CDR2 SASEGT. Here the CDR3 reads CAGGTGRTDTQYF. CDR3 sequence (DNA): TGTGCCGGCGGGACAGGTCGCACAGATACGCAGTATTTT.

The chain couples TRBV27 to TRBJ2-3; 8 bases line up with TRBD1. The CDR3 is 14 residues long. CDR1 MNHEY and CDR2 SMNVEV come from the germline V gene (reference sequence). V was pared by 3 bases and J by 4 bases, with 3 bases of the junction left unmatched. The DNA for the CDR3 is TGTGCCAGCAGTTTCGGCAGGGGGCCAGATACGCAGTATTTT. This translates into CASSFGRGPDTQYF.

The genes are TRBV27 and TRBJ1-3; maybe TRBD1 (5 bases). The germline V gene encodes CDR1 MNHEY and CDR2 SMNVEV (reference sequence). Deletions cut 5 bases from V and 4 bases from J, with 12 bases between. This CDR3 spans 14 amino acids. The CDR3 DNA reads TGTGCCAGCAGTGTGGGGCACTCCGGAAACACCATATATTTT. Protein product: CASSVGHSGNTIYF.

A single count supports this clone. The V and J genes are TRBV6-1 and TRBJ2-3, with 9 bases fitting TRBD2. The CDR3 has 15 amino acids. Unmatched junction bases numbered 2, after V lost 4 bases and J lost 0 bases. Germline V gene lookup returns CDR1 MNHNS and CDR2 SASEGT. The DNA of the CDR3 is TGTGCCAGCAGTGTAACTAGCGGGAGCACAGATACGCAGTATTTT. Protein: CASSVTSGSTDTQYF.

Comment on this clone: A read error may produce the germline difference seen at one junction end. The chain uses TRBV20-1 and TRBJ1-1; D is unresolved. Germline lookup yields CDR1 DFQATT and CDR2 SNEGSKA (reference sequence). This CDR3 region has 8 residues. This chain's CDR3 is CSAHNSAF. As DNA, the CDR3 is TGCAGTGCCCATAACAGTGCCTTT.

V gene TRBV6-5 combines with J gene TRBJ1-1; D is unresolved. CDR1 and CDR2 from the germline V gene are MNHEY and SVGAGI. The CDR3 is 12 amino acids. V lost 4 bases, J lost 8 bases, and 11 bases lay in between. The CDR3 nucleotides are TGTGCCAGCAGTTCCGAGACTCAGGAAGCTTTCTTT. Residues: CASSSETQEAFF.

The chain joins TRBV7-2 to TRBJ2-7; 10 bases map to TRBD2. CDR3 length: 16 residues. CDR1 is SGHTA, CDR2 FQGNSA, per germline. The ends lost 1 base at V and 4 bases at J; junction bases unmatched: 7. CDR3 in DNA: TGTGCCAGCAGCTTAGTTGCTAGCGGGAGCTCGTACGAGCAGTACTTC. Translating it yields CASSLVASGSSYEQYF. Combining the CDR3 with reference TRBV7-2 and TRBJ2-7 gives the whole variable domain GAGVSQSPSNKVTEKGKDVELRCDPISGHTALYWYRQSLGQGLEFLIYFQGNSAPDKSGLPSDRFSAERTGGSVSTLTIQRTQQEDSAVYLCASSLVASGSSYEQYFGPGTRLTVT.

The chain has TRBV5-1 and TRBJ1-4, with D maybe TRBD1 (6 bases). CDR1 is SGHRS, CDR2 YFSETQ, per germline. Trimming cost V 0 bases and J 8 bases, with 11 bases left between them. The CDR3 totals 14 residues. CDR3 nucleotide sequence: TGCGCCAGCAGCTTGGAACAGGGTGGGGAAAAACTGTTTTTT. This translates into CASSLEQGGEKLFF. The full variable domain, its missing parts supplied by reference TRBV5-1 and TRBJ1-4, is KAGVTQTPRYLIKTRGQQVTLSCSPISGHRSVSWYQQTPGQGLQFLFEYFSETQRNKGNFPGRFSGRQFSNSRSEMNVSTLELGDSALYLCASSLEQGGEKLFFGSGTQLSVL.

This clone has a single count. V is TRBV19 and J is TRBJ1-2; 8 bases align to TRBD1. V lost 7 bases, J lost 2 bases, and 6 bases stayed unmatched. Looked up from germline, CDR1 is LNHDA and CDR2 is SQIVND (reference sequence). The CDR3 covers 14 residues. The CDR3 DNA follows: TGTGCCAGTACCATAGGGACAGGCAACTATGGCTACACCTTC. Protein: CASTIGTGNYGYTF.